The clone carrying this T cell receptor beta chain was seen a handful of times. Its specificity is unknown. This specimen comes from a study of response to subunit inactivated influenza vaccine. Notes on the study in general: That few new T cells are recruited by each seasonal influenza vaccination was the authors' suggestion.

In TCRdb, the RT-PCR reads were re-called with MiXCR into one record per CDR3 protein. This sample has 600,000 to 850,000 distinct CDR3 sequences, with approximately 15% found just once. V shed 5 bases and J 4 bases; nucleotides not matched to a gene: 4. The CDR3 is 13 amino acids. The material was PBMCs from blood, obtained around two weeks before vaccination. This rearrangement joins TRBV12-3 or TRBV12-4 to TRBJ2-5, with 7 nucleotides matching TRBD1. This clonotype originated in a man aged 50-59 years who received an inactivated influenza vaccine. The CDR3 sequence: CASSTGVRETQYF. CDR3 in DNA: TGTGCCAGCAGTACAGGGGTCCGAGAGACCCAGTACTTC.